These 21 T cell receptor beta chains came from one sample sequenced in a study of early T cells in non-severe SARS-CoV-2 infection. Each CDR3 protein is one row after TCRdb ran MiXCR on the 5' RACE reads. The sample has tens of thousands of distinct CDR3 sequences, 16% seen once. Source: whole blood, taken at baseline. Receptors were obtained from an adult who was a healthcare worker with PCR-confirmed SARS-CoV-2 infection or an uninfected control (not recorded which).

V usage is TRBV20-1 and J usage is TRBJ2-2; 9 positions match TRBD2. The length of the CDR3 is 18 residues. Germline V gene data show CDR1 as DFQATT and CDR2 as SNEGSKA (reference sequence). V lost 2 bases to trimming and J lost 6 bases; unmatched junction nucleotides: 16. CDR3 sequence reads: CSARPAGGTGGVAGELFF. The CDR3, as DNA: TGCAGTGCTAGACCAGCGGGAGGTACTGGAGGGGTAGCCGGGGAGCTGTTTTTT.

This sequence joins TRBV9 and TRBJ1-6, with unresolved D. Trimming left V 0 bases short and J 2 bases short, with 6 bases between. This CDR3 is 15 amino acids long. CDR1 and CDR2 (germline): SGDLS, YYNGEE. The CDR3, as DNA: TGTGCCAGCAGCGTAGAGAGTACCTATAATTCACCCCTCCACTTT. It specifies CASSVESTYNSPLHF.

This clonotype was picked up many times. The chain couples TRBV15 to TRBJ2-2; TRBD2 is a possible D gene (6 bases). Between the trimmed V and J ends, which lost 1 base and 7 bases, there was a span of 10 bases. The CDR3 loop spans 14 amino acids. Germline V gene lookup returns CDR1 LNHNV and CDR2 YYDKDF (reference sequence). CDR3 in DNA: TGTGCCACCAGCAGAGCGGGAGTTATCGGGGAGCTGTTTTTT. This codes for CATSRAGVIGELFF. The full variable domain, in which reference TRBV15 and TRBJ2-2 provide the parts outside the CDR3, is DAMVIQNPRYQVTQFGKPVTLSCSQTLNHNVMYWYQQKSSQAPKLLFHYYDKDFNNEADTPDNFQSRRPNTSFCFLDIRSPGLGDTAMYLCATSRAGVIGELFFGEGSRLTVL.

The sample holds many counts of this clonotype. The chain carries TRBV6-5 and TRBJ2-4; D may be TRBD1 or TRBD2 (5 bases each). Deletions cut 6 bases from V and 1 base from J, with 19 bases between. The CDR3 totals 17 residues. Germline CDR1 is MNHEY and CDR2 is SVGAGI. The CDR3 spells CASRGTPRFGAKNIQYF. DNA for the CDR3: TGTGCCAGCAGGGGGACGCCTAGATTTGGCGCCAAAAACATTCAGTACTTC.

This clonotype was seen at least ten times. The J gene is TRBJ2-7, the V gene TRBV7-9; D is unclear. V was clipped by 6 bases and J by 2 bases, with 5 bases between them. This CDR3 spans 11 amino acids. Germline CDR1 is SEHNR and CDR2 is FQNEAQ (reference sequence). CDR3 sequence: CASSTTYEQYF. CDR3 DNA: TGTGCCAGCAGTACGACCTACGAGCAGTACTTC. Based on the CDR3 plus reference TRBV7-9 and TRBJ2-7, the full variable domain is DTGVSQNPRHKITKRGQNVTFRCDPISEHNRLYWYRQTLGQGPEFLTYFQNEAQLEKSRLLSDRFSAERPKGSFSTLEIQRTEQGDSAMYLCASSTTYEQYFGPGTRLTVT.

The table lists this clonotype with many counts. The chain uses TRBV9 and TRBJ2-7; possible D gene TRBD1, 5 bases. Germline lookup yields CDR1 SGDLS and CDR2 YYNGEE. The CDR3 extends over 15 amino acids. The ends were cut back, 0 bases at V and 4 bases at J, with 14 bases in the middle. The CDR3 sequence is CASSVDSAAGYEQYF. The DNA of the CDR3 is TGTGCCAGCAGCGTAGATTCGGCGGCAGGGTACGAGCAGTACTTC.

This clonotype was observed a few times. This chain connects TRBV7-6 to TRBJ2-2; D gene ambiguous. Per the germline V gene, CDR1 is SGHVS and CDR2 is FNYEAQ. The CDR3 totals 13 residues. V lost 1 base to trimming and J lost 4 bases, with 4 bases between them. CDR3 nucleotide sequence: TGTGCCAGCAGCTTAGGTCCCACCGGGGAGCTGTTTTTT. This codes for CASSLGPTGELFF.

This rearrangement joins TRBV20-1 to TRBJ2-5, with 7 nucleotides matching TRBD2. V was clipped by 6 bases and J by 2 bases; unmatched bases: 12. The CDR3 runs to 15 residues. Germline V gene lookup returns CDR1 DFQATT and CDR2 SNEGSKA (reference sequence). The DNA of the CDR3 is TGCAGTGCCTCCTCCTCTGGGACTATACAAGAGACCCAGTACTTC. Protein sequence: CSASSSGTIQETQYF.

This clonotype was detected once. This may be a read error, as it is one base from a much larger clone. The chain joins TRBV7-2 to TRBJ2-7; tentative D call: TRBD2 (5 bases). Germline loops: CDR1 SGHTA, CDR2 FQGNSA. This CDR3 is built from 14 residues. The V gene lost 3 bases and the J gene lost 6 bases, with 15 bases spanning the gap. CDR3 residues: CASSLVAAGGEQYF. In DNA, the CDR3 is TGTGCCAGCAGCTTGGTTGCGGCGGGCGGCGAGCAGTACTTC.

Many counts were recorded for this clonotype. The gene calls are TRBV5-5 and TRBJ1-1, with 7 bases that match TRBD1. Germline V gene lookup returns CDR1 SGHKS and CDR2 YYEKEE (reference sequence). With 4 bases clipped from V and 6 bases from J, the junction kept 6 bases outside the gene matches. The CDR3 totals 13 residues. CDR3 protein: CASSPRTGAEAFF. The CDR3 DNA reads TGTGCCAGCAGCCCTAGGACAGGCGCTGAAGCTTTCTTT.

This clonotype was picked up a small number of times. This chain joins TRBV3-1 and TRBJ1-1; D gene ambiguous. Germline-derived CDR1 and CDR2 are LGHDT and YNNKEL (reference sequence). With 4 bases removed from V and 11 bases from J, the gap between germline ends came to 14 bases. The CDR3 has 12 amino acids. DNA for the CDR3: TGTGCCAGCAGCCCGAATCCCCCAGAGGCTTTCTTT. Translating it yields CASSPNPPEAFF.

With respect to this clonotype: Germline and junction disagree at one end, which may indicate a read error. The rearrangement uses TRBV7-9 and TRBJ2-7; D unresolved. This CDR3 contains 8 residues. Germline V gene lookup returns CDR1 SEHNR and CDR2 FQNEAQ (reference sequence). In DNA form, the CDR3 reads TGTGCCAGCAGCTCTTCGGACTTC. It encodes CASSSSDF.

There are a few counts of this clonotype. This rearrangement joins TRBV6-2 or TRBV6-3 to TRBJ2-7; D is ambiguous. Between the trimmed V and J ends, which lost 8 bases and 0 bases, there was a span of 11 bases. Germline loops: CDR1 MNHEY, CDR2 SVGEGT. This CDR3 is built from 13 residues. The DNA for the CDR3 is TGTGCCAGCGCCGAACCCAACTCCTACGAGCAGTACTTC. Translation gives CASAEPNSYEQYF.

This clonotype was recorded a few times. The chain uses TRBV19 and TRBJ2-3; no firm D call. V lost 4 bases to trimming and J lost 0 bases, with 8 bases between them. The length of the CDR3 is 14 residues. CDR1 LNHDA and CDR2 SQIVND come from the germline V gene (reference sequence). The CDR3 DNA follows: TGTGCCAGTAGTAACGCAGAAAGCACAGATACGCAGTATTTT. Its translation: CASSNAESTDTQYF.

This clonotype was seen only a few times. The genes are TRBV4-1 and TRBJ1-5; maybe TRBD1 (5 bases). Deletions cut 2 bases from V and 9 bases from J, with 14 bases between. This CDR3 comprises 14 residues. CDR1 and CDR2 (germline): MGHRA, YSYEKL. The CDR3 coding sequence is TGCGCCAGCAGCCAATTCGATAGGGACCGGCCCCAGCATTTT. Encoded protein: CASSQFDRDRPQHF.

V and J are TRBV20-1 and TRBJ2-3; D not resolved. Looked up from germline, CDR1 is DFQATT and CDR2 is SNEGSKA (reference sequence). The CDR3 consists of 14 residues. Trimming left V 3 bases short and J 1 base short, with 11 bases between. The chain's CDR3 is CSASPLPRTDTQYF. CDR3 sequence (DNA): TGCAGTGCTAGTCCCTTGCCCCGCACAGATACGCAGTATTTT.

This clonotype was counted ten times or more. The chain links TRBV6-2 or TRBV6-3 to TRBJ2-5; TRBD2 agrees at 12 bases. Germline V gene data show CDR1 as MNHEY and CDR2 as SVGEGT. The trim removed 6 bases at V and 5 bases at J, leaving 7 bases unmatched. The CDR3 runs to 15 residues. CDR3 sequence reads: CASRRTSGIVETQYF. The CDR3 DNA reads as TGTGCCAGCAGGAGGACTAGCGGGATAGTTGAGACCCAGTACTTC.

The CDR3 bases are TGCGCCAGCAGCCAAGATGTCGGAGGGACAGGGTTATATGATTCACCCCTCCACTTT. Its translation is CASSQDVGGTGLYDSPLHF. This chain links TRBV4-3 with TRBJ1-6; the match to TRBD1 covers 9 bases. CDR3 length: 19 residues. CDR1 is LGHNA, CDR2 YSLEER, per germline. V dropped 0 bases and J dropped 8; count of bases not matched to a gene: 14.

This clonotype was detected many times. The chain has TRBV20-1 and TRBJ1-1; D is possibly TRBD1 (6 bases). Trimming stripped 3 bases from V and 8 bases from J, with 10 bases between. CDR1 DFQATT and CDR2 SNEGSKA come from the germline V gene (reference sequence). This CDR3 region has 11 residues. The CDR3 region is CSASGGGEAFF. DNA of the CDR3: TGCAGTGCTAGCGGGGGGGGCGAAGCTTTCTTT.

This clonotype was observed at least ten times. V is TRBV20-1 and J is TRBJ1-1, with D unclear. The germline V gene has CDR1 DFQATT and CDR2 SNEGSKA (reference sequence). V was clipped by 3 bases and J by 1 base, with 12 bases between them. This CDR3 contains 14 residues. The CDR3 sequence is CSARSQVANTEAFF. The DNA for the CDR3 is TGCAGTGCTAGGAGTCAGGTCGCGAACACTGAAGCTTTCTTT.

The CDR3 DNA reads TGCAGCGCCGGGACAGGGCGAGATACGCAGTATTTT. Encoded protein: CSAGTGRDTQYF. V usage is TRBV29-1 and J usage is TRBJ2-3, with 9 bases lining up with TRBD1. The CDR3 is 12 amino acids. Germline V gives CDR1 SQVTM, CDR2 ANQGSEA. Losses at the gene ends were 7 bases for V and 5 bases for J; bases not matched to a gene: 4.